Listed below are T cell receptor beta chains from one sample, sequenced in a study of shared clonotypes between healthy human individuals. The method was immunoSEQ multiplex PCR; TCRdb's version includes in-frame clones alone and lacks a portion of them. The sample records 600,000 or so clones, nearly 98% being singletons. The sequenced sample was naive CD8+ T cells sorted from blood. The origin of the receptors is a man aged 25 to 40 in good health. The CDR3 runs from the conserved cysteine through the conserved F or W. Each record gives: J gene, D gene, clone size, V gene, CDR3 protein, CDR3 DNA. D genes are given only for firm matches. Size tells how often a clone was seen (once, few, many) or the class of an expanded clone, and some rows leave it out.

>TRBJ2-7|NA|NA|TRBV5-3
CARSIRDEGTYEQYF
TGTGCCAGAAGCATCCGGGACGAGGGTACCTACGAGCAGTACTTC
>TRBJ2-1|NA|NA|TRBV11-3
CASSSRGLGYNEQFF
TGTGCCAGCAGCTCCCGGGGGCTGGGGTACAATGAGCAGTTCTTC
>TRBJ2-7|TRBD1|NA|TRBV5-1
CASSAGQATYEQYF
TGCGCCAGCAGCGCGGGACAGGCCACGTACGAGCAGTACTTC
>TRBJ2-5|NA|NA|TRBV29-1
CSVELVGLQETQYF
TGCAGCGTTGAATTGGTGGGACTGCAAGAGACCCAGTACTTC
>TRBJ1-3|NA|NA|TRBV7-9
CASSSGHPSGNTIYF
TGTGCCAGCAGCTCAGGACACCCCTCTGGAAACACCATATATTTT
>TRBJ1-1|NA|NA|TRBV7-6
CASSSLAKSEAFF
TGTGCCAGCAGCTCCCTAGCCAAATCTGAAGCTTTCTTT
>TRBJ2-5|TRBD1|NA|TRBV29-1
CSVGRGPPGAQYF
TGCAGCGTGGGTAGGGGGCCCCCAGGGGCCCAGTACTTC
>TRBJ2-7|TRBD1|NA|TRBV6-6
CASSHSARGLYEQYF
TGTGCCAGCAGTCATTCGGCCAGGGGGCTGTACGAGCAGTACTTC
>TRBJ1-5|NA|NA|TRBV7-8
CASSFTNQPQHF
TGTGCCAGCAGCTTTACCAATCAGCCCCAGCATTTT
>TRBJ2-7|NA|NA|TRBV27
CASSLYAKSRFEQYF
TGTGCCAGCAGTTTATACGCCAAGTCGAGGTTCGAGCAGTACTTC
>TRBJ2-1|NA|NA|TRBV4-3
CASSQDRTSKREQFF
TGCGCCAGCAGCCAAGATAGGACCTCAAAACGTGAGCAGTTCTTC
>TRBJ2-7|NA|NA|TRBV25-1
CASSEIGSYEQYF
TGTGCCAGCAGTGAAATAGGCTCCTACGAGCAGTACTTC
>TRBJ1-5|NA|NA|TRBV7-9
CASSLGTQPQHF
TGTGCCAGCAGCTTAGGCACTCAGCCCCAGCATTTT
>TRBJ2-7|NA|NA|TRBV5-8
CASSDMNGTKGYEQYF
TGTGCCAGCAGCGACATGAACGGGACAAAGGGCTACGAGCAGTACTTC
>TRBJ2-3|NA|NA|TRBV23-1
CASVRGSPSTDTQYF
TGCGCCAGCGTCAGAGGTTCCCCGAGCACAGATACGCAGTATTTT
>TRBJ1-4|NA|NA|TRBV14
CASSQDLGIAGRQKLFF
TGTGCCAGCAGCCAAGATCTGGGGATAGCGGGTCGGCAAAAACTGTTTTTT
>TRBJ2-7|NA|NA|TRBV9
CASSVGGITYEQYF
TGTGCCAGCAGCGTCGGCGGGATCACCTACGAGCAGTACTTC
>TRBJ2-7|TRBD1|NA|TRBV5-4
CASSWGWTGKGEQYF
TGTGCCAGCAGCTGGGGATGGACAGGGAAGGGAGAGCAGTACTTC
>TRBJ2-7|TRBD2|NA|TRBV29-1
CSVEVLAGSYEQYF
TGCAGCGTTGAAGTGTTAGCGGGATCCTACGAGCAGTACTTC
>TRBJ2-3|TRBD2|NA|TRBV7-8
CASSRGLAGATDTQYF
TGTGCCAGCAGCCGGGGACTAGCGGGAGCGACAGATACGCAGTATTTT
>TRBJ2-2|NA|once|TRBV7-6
CASSLDATGELFF
TGTGCCAGCAGCTTAGATGCCACCGGGGAGCTGTTTTTT
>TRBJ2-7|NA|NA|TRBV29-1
CSVAGTSYEQYF
TGCAGCGTAGCCGGGACAAGCTACGAGCAGTACTTC
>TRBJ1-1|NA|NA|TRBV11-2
CASSLAGVGTEAFF
TGTGCCAGCAGCCTAGCGGGGGTGGGCACTGAAGCTTTCTTT
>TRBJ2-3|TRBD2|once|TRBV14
CASSPVAGIFTDTQYF
TGTGCCAGCAGCCCCGTAGCGGGAATTTTCACAGATACGCAGTATTTT
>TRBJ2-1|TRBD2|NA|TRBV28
CASSLGLAEQFF
TGTGCCAGCAGTCTGGGACTAGCGGAGCAGTTCTTC
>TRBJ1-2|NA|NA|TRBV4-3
CASSHERQDGGYTF
TGCGCCAGCAGCCACGAGAGACAGGATGGGGGCTACACCTTC
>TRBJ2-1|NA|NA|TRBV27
CASTSGTLNEQFF
TGTGCCAGTACATCCGGGACTCTAAATGAGCAGTTCTTC
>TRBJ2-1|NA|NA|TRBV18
CASSPPYRQNEQFF
TGTGCCAGCTCACCACCCTACCGTCAAAATGAGCAGTTCTTC
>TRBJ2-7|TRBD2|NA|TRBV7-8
CASSPLLAGGPIFPYEQYF
TGTGCCAGCAGCCCCCTCCTAGCGGGAGGGCCTATTTTCCCCTACGAGCAGTACTTC
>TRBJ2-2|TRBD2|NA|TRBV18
CASSPPPTAGGMYTGELFF
TGTGCCAGCTCACCGCCTCCAACGGCGGGAGGGATGTACACCGGGGAGCTGTTTTTT
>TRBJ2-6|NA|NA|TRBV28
CASSFASGANVLTF
TGTGCCAGCAGTTTCGCCTCTGGGGCCAACGTCCTGACTTTC
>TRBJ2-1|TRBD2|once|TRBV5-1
CASSLWEGSSYNEQFF
TGCGCCAGCAGCCTGTGGGAGGGATCCTCCTACAATGAGCAGTTCTTC
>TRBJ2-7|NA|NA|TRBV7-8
CASSFYPRVDPSYEQYF
TGTGCCAGCAGCTTCTACCCTAGGGTAGATCCCTCCTACGAGCAGTACTTC
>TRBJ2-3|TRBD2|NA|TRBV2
CASSLLAGGDTQYF
TGTGCCAGCAGCCTACTAGCGGGAGGGGATACGCAGTATTTT
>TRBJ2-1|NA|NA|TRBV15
CATTGRGRSPYNEQFF
TGTGCCACCACCGGCCGGGGACGGTCTCCCTACAATGAGCAGTTCTTC
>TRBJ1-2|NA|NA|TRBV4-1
CASSQVEGRVYGYTF
TGCGCCAGCAGCCAAGTTGAGGGGCGCGTCTATGGCTACACCTTC
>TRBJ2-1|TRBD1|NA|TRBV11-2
CASSRGYRGLENEQFF
TGTGCCAGCAGCCGCGGATACAGGGGGCTTGAGAATGAGCAGTTCTTC
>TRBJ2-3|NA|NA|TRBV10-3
CAISEFSGNTDTQYF
TGTGCCATCAGTGAGTTCAGCGGAAACACAGATACGCAGTATTTT
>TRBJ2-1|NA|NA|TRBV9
CASGNLGPDNEQFF
TGTGCCAGTGGAAATCTGGGGCCCGACAATGAGCAGTTCTTC
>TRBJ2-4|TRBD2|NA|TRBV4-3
CASSQDDRGGNVQYF
TGCGCCAGCAGCCAAGATGACCGGGGGGGAAACGTTCAGTACTTC
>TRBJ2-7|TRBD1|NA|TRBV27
CASSMDRGGEQYF
TGTGCCAGCAGTATGGACAGGGGGGGCGAGCAGTACTTC
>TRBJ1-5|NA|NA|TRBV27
CASSPLYSNQPQHF
TGTGCCAGCAGTCCACTGTATAGCAATCAGCCCCAGCATTTT
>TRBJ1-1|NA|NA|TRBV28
CASSLLATVNTEAFF
TGTGCCAGCAGTTTACTAGCGACAGTAAACACTGAAGCTTTCTTT
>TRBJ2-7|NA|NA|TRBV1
CTSSRWGNEQYF
TGCACCAGCAGCCGGTGGGGCAACGAGCAGTACTTC
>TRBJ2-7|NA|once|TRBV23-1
CASRQNTTRDPFEQYF
TGCGCCAGCAGACAAAATACCACCAGGGATCCCTTCGAGCAGTACTTC
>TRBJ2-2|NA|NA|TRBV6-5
CASSLQGNTGELFF
TGTGCCAGCAGTCTACAGGGGAACACCGGGGAGCTGTTTTTT
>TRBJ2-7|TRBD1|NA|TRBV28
CASRQRQGSYEQYF
TGTGCCAGCAGGCAACGACAGGGGTCCTACGAGCAGTACTTC
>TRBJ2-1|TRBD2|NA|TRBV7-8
CASSSDETSGSGDEQFF
TGTGCCAGCAGCTCCGATGAGACTAGCGGGAGTGGTGATGAGCAGTTCTTC
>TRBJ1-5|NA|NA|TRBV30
CAWSVVRATGKHSNQPQHF
TGTGCCTGGAGTGTAGTAAGGGCAACAGGGAAACATAGCAATCAGCCCCAGCATTTT
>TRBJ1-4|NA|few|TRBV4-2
CASSPSRGSVGKLFF
TGTGCCAGCAGCCCAAGTCGGGGAAGCGTCGGAAAACTGTTTTTT
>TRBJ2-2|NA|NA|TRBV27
CASSLVQTTGELFF
TGTGCCAGCAGTTTGGTACAGACTACCGGGGAGCTGTTTTTT